Following are 30 T cell receptor beta chains from one sample sequenced in a study of cytomegalovirus exposure and HLA in healthy donors. 60 Vbeta and 13 Jbeta primers were used in PCR. Assay used: immunoSEQ multiplex PCR; TCRdb lists only in-frame clones, some missing. Recorded for this sample: about 150,000 clones. Sample: PBMCs. These receptors were collected from a woman aged 50 to 65 in good health and CMV-seronegative.

J is TRBJ1-5 and V is TRBV4-1; TRBD1 is a possible D gene (5 bases). The CDR3 has 17 residues. The V and J ends lost 0 bases and 0 bases respectively, with 12 bases between them. The germline CDR1 and CDR2 sequences are MGHRA and YSYEKL. This CDR3 reads CASSQESRDYSNQPQHF. Written as DNA, the CDR3 is TGCGCCAGCAGCCAAGAGTCGCGGGACTATAGCAATCAGCCCCAGCATTTT.

V is TRBV14 and J is TRBJ1-6, with D perhaps TRBD1 (5 bases). The germline gives CDR1 SGHDN, CDR2 FVKESK. The CDR3 is made up of 17 amino acids. Trimming cost V 4 bases and J 7 bases, with 20 bases left between them. This chain's CDR3 is CASSLGWGGRANSPLHF. The CDR3 DNA reads as TGTGCCAGCAGCCTAGGCTGGGGCGGACGGGCAAATTCACCCCTCCACTTT.

J is TRBJ1-2 and V is TRBV7-3; the match to TRBD1 covers 7 bases. Germline CDR1 reads SGHTA; CDR2 reads FQGTGA. This CDR3 has 12 amino acids. The trim removed 8 bases at V and 8 bases at J, leaving 8 bases unmatched. CDR3 sequence (DNA): TGTGCCAGCGCCCCCAACAGGGGCGGCTACACCTTC. It translates to CASAPNRGGYTF.

The chain is built from TRBV4-3 and TRBJ2-2; the D is unclear. The germline gives CDR1 LGHNA, CDR2 YSLEER. There are 15 residues in the CDR3. V was cut by 0 bases and J by 1 base, with 6 bases left in between. The CDR3 sequence: CASSQEHRNTGELFF. For the CDR3, the DNA is TGCGCCAGCAGCCAAGAACACAGGAACACCGGGGAGCTGTTTTTT.

The rearrangement uses TRBV18 and TRBJ1-2; TRBD1 might be the D (6 bases). Trimming removed 2 bases from V and 1 base from J, with 8 bases in between. Germline lookup yields CDR1 KGHSH and CDR2 LQKENI. The CDR3 loop spans 14 amino acids. This CDR3 reads CASSPKQGNYGYTF. The CDR3 bases are TGTGCCAGCTCACCAAAACAGGGTAACTATGGCTACACCTTC. Combining the CDR3 with reference TRBV18 and TRBJ1-2 gives the whole variable domain NAGVMQNPRHLVRRRGQEARLRCSPMKGHSHVYWYRQLPEEGLKFMVYLQKENIIDESGMPKERFSAEFPKEGPSILRIQQVVRGDSAAYFCASSPKQGNYGYTFGSGTRLTVV.

The CDR3 reads CATSRDRAGGVFQPQHF. CDR3 coding DNA: TGTGCCACCAGCAGAGATAGGGCAGGGGGCGTTTTTCAGCCCCAGCATTTT. The chain links TRBV15 to TRBJ1-5; 8 bases line up with TRBD1. The junction had 10 bases not matched to a gene; V was cut back by 0 bases and J by 6 bases. The CDR3 covers 17 residues. Germline V gives CDR1 LNHNV, CDR2 YYDKDF (reference sequence).

The chain has TRBV9 and TRBJ1-2; TRBD1 matches 10 bases. After removal of 2 bases from V and 10 bases from J, the junction contained 2 bases not matched to a gene. The germline V gene has CDR1 SGDLS and CDR2 YYNGEE. The CDR3 runs to 12 residues. CDR3 sequence: CASSVTGGAYTF. In nucleotides, the CDR3 is TGTGCCAGCAGCGTGACAGGGGGCGCCTACACCTTC.

The V call is TRBV28, the J call TRBJ1-1, with TRBD1 as a possible D gene (6 bases). Germline V gives CDR1 MDHEN, CDR2 SYDVKM. The CDR3 is 16 residues long. V was clipped by 3 bases and J by 4 bases, with 18 bases between them. CDR3 nucleotide sequence: TGTGCCAGCAGTTTGAGGATTCAGGGGAGTACCACTGAAGCTTTCTTT. Its protein is CASSLRIQGSTTEAFF.

V and J are TRBV15 and TRBJ1-2; D call uncertain. This CDR3 contains 13 residues. Trimming pared 5 bases from V and 4 bases from J, leaving 11 bases between. Germline V gives CDR1 LNHNV, CDR2 YYDKDF (reference sequence). The DNA of the CDR3 is TGTGCCACCAGCGGAGTAGCGGGCTATGGCTACACCTTC. The encoded protein is CATSGVAGYGYTF.

V gene TRBV28 combines with J gene TRBJ1-2; 9 nucleotides line up with TRBD1. Trimming took 3 bases from V and 5 from J; bases not matched to a gene: 13. The germline V gene encodes CDR1 MDHEN and CDR2 SYDVKM. There are 17 residues in the CDR3. The CDR3 DNA reads TGTGCCAGCAGTTTGTCAACCGGGACAGGGTTAGGATATGGCTACACCTTC. It translates to CASSLSTGTGLGYGYTF.

The chain's CDR3 is CAWRPPGGRDQPQHF. CDR3 bases: TGTGCCTGGAGGCCACCAGGGGGACGGGATCAGCCCCAGCATTTT. The rearrangement uses TRBV30 and TRBJ1-5, with 7 bases that match TRBD1. The CDR3 is made up of 15 amino acids. CDR1 is GTSNPN and CDR2 is SVGIG in the germline V gene (reference sequence). J was trimmed by 5 bases and V by 3 bases; bases with no gene match: 10.

The J gene is TRBJ2-1, the V gene TRBV5-4; 8 nucleotides match TRBD2. The V gene end was trimmed by 4 bases and the J gene end by 5 bases; junction bases not matched to a gene: 11. Germline-derived CDR1 and CDR2 are SGHNT and YYREEE (reference sequence). The CDR3 sequence is 16 residues long. CDR3: CASSEGAGATDNEQFF. CDR3 in DNA: TGTGCCAGCAGCGAGGGAGCGGGAGCCACCGACAATGAGCAGTTCTTC.

The rearrangement joins TRBV28 to TRBJ1-2; D unclear. The CDR3 is made up of 13 amino acids. The V and J ends lost 6 bases and 7 bases respectively, with 15 bases between them. Per germline, CDR1 MDHEN and CDR2 SYDVKM. CDR3 protein: CASSLGGEIGYTF. DNA of the CDR3: TGTGCCAGCAGCTTGGGTGGGGAGATTGGCTACACCTTC.

The rearrangement uses TRBV4-1 and TRBJ1-2; D is possibly TRBD1 (6 bases). The CDR3 is 14 amino acids. Germline V gene lookup returns CDR1 MGHRA and CDR2 YSYEKL. V was pared by 8 bases and J by 0 bases, with 13 bases between. CDR3 sequence reads: CASGFQGTNYGYTF. In DNA form, the CDR3 reads TGCGCCAGCGGATTTCAGGGGACTAACTATGGCTACACCTTC.

The V gene is TRBV4-1, the J gene TRBJ2-1; TRBD2 aligns across 7 bases. The germline V gene encodes CDR1 MGHRA and CDR2 YSYEKL. With 1 base clipped from V and 4 bases from J, the junction kept 10 bases outside the gene matches. This CDR3 comprises 17 residues. The CDR3 protein is CASSQVFSSGVYNEQFF. In nucleotides, the CDR3 is TGCGCCAGCAGCCAAGTGTTTAGCAGCGGGGTATACAATGAGCAGTTCTTC.

The gene calls are TRBV18 and TRBJ2-7; 7 bases align to TRBD1. Unmatched junction bases numbered 8, after V lost 6 bases and J lost 3 bases. The CDR3 spans 14 residues. Germline V gene data show CDR1 as KGHSH and CDR2 as LQKENI. The CDR3 bases are TGTGCCAGCTCTTCCTCATGGGACAGCTACGAGCAGTACTTC. This encodes CASSSSWDSYEQYF.

The V call is TRBV13, the J call TRBJ2-1; 14 bases are a match to TRBD2. This CDR3 is built from 17 residues. V gave up 5 bases and J gave up 8 bases; unmatched junction bases: 11. Germline CDR1 reads PRHDT; CDR2 reads FYEKMQ (reference sequence). The CDR3 here is CASSPRTSGGSGDEQFF. DNA for the CDR3: TGTGCCAGCAGCCCCCGGACTAGCGGGGGGAGTGGCGATGAGCAGTTCTTC.

The chain employs TRBV30 and TRBJ1-1, with 9 bases fitting TRBD1. V lost 2 bases and J lost 4; bases outside the gene matches: 5. CDR3 length: 14 residues. The germline V gene has CDR1 GTSNPN and CDR2 SVGIG (reference sequence). CDR3 sequence (DNA): TGTGCCTGGAGTCTTTCGGACAGGGGCACTGAAGCTTTCTTT. It codes for CAWSLSDRGTEAFF.

As DNA, the CDR3 is TGTGCCAGTAGTCCCCTCACCAGGGAGAACACTGAAGCTTTCTTT. Amino acid sequence: CASSPLTRENTEAFF. V usage is TRBV19 and J usage is TRBJ1-1; perhaps TRBD1 as D (5 bases). V lost 5 bases to trimming and J lost 1 base, with 14 bases between them. The CDR3 sequence is 15 residues long. Germline values: CDR1 LNHDA, CDR2 SQIVND (reference sequence).

The chain carries TRBV30 and TRBJ2-6; the match to TRBD1 covers 7 bases. The V and J ends lost 0 bases and 3 bases, in that order; junction bases with no gene match: 5. Germline V gene data show CDR1 as GTSNPN and CDR2 as SVGIG (reference sequence). This CDR3 contains 16 residues. In DNA, the CDR3 is TGTGCCTGGAGTGTACAAGGGGGCGGTGGGGCCAACGTCCTGACTTTC. It codes for CAWSVQGGGGANVLTF. The full variable domain, its missing parts supplied by reference TRBV30 and TRBJ2-6, is SQTIHQWPATLVQPVGSPLSLECTVEGTSNPNLYWYRQAAGRGLQLLFYSVGIGQISSEVPQNLSASRPQDRQFILSSKKLLLSDSGFYLCAWSVQGGGGANVLTFGAGSRLTVL.

The chain has TRBV4-1 and TRBJ2-7; 7 bases fit TRBD1. V lost 6 bases to trimming and J lost 1 base; unmatched junction nucleotides: 6. In germline, CDR1 is MGHRA, CDR2 YSYEKL. This CDR3 spans 14 amino acids. This CDR3 is CASSSPGQSYEQYF. For the CDR3, the DNA is TGCGCCAGCAGTTCGCCGGGACAGTCCTACGAGCAGTACTTC.

The chain combines TRBV5-1 with TRBJ2-5, with 10 nucleotides matching TRBD1. This CDR3 comprises 15 residues. V lost 1 base and J lost 3; bases outside the gene matches: 3. Germline V CDR1 and CDR2: SGHRS, YFSETQ. The CDR3 sequence: CASSLYGTGEETQYF. CDR3 nucleotide sequence: TGCGCCAGCAGCTTGTATGGGACAGGGGAAGAGACCCAGTACTTC.

The chain uses TRBV2 and TRBJ2-5; D remains unclear. Trimming cost V 1 base and J 5 bases, with 8 bases left between them. This CDR3 has 13 residues. Germline V CDR1 and CDR2: SNHLY, FYNNEI. The CDR3 region is CASSEGLSETQYF. DNA for the CDR3: TGTGCCAGCAGTGAAGGGCTGTCGGAGACCCAGTACTTC.

The V gene is TRBV30, the J gene TRBJ2-5; the match to TRBD2 covers 8 bases. CDR3 length: 15 amino acids. The germline gives CDR1 GTSNPN, CDR2 SVGIG (reference sequence). Trimming at V came to 1 base and at J to 3 bases, leaving 7 bases not matched to a gene. The CDR3 nucleotides are TGTGCCTGGAGTGGGGTAGCGGGGACTAAAGAGACCCAGTACTTC. It specifies CAWSGVAGTKETQYF.

The chain links TRBV2 to TRBJ2-5, with 12 bases identical to TRBD2. CDR3 length: 16 residues. Germline V gene sequence: CDR1 SNHLY, CDR2 FYNNEI. Losses at the gene ends were 6 bases for V and 3 bases for J; bases not matched to a gene: 8. The CDR3 spells CASRRLAGEGEETQYF. CDR3 nucleotide sequence: TGTGCCAGCAGGCGACTAGCGGGAGAGGGAGAAGAGACCCAGTACTTC.

The chain employs TRBV5-1 and TRBJ2-7; 12 bases are shared with TRBD1. CDR3 length equals 17 residues. Trimming at V came to 3 bases and at J to 6 bases, leaving 13 bases not matched to a gene. CDR1 is SGHRS and CDR2 is YFSETQ in the germline V gene. CDR3 nucleotides: TGCGCCAGCAGCTCCTCCGGGACAGGGGGCTTCGGGCGCGAGCAGTACTTC. Translating gives CASSSSGTGGFGREQYF.

The V call is TRBV27, the J call TRBJ1-2; 9 nucleotides line up with TRBD1. CDR1 is MNHEY and CDR2 is SMNVEV in the germline V gene (reference sequence). CDR3 length equals 14 residues. The V segment lost 4 bases and the J segment 8 bases; nucleotides outside the gene matches: 8. CDR3: CASSSGGTGYGYTF. CDR3 coding DNA: TGTGCCAGCAGTTCAGGGGGGACAGGGTACGGCTACACCTTC.

The chain has TRBV9 and TRBJ1-1; 7 nucleotides match TRBD1. CDR3 length equals 16 residues. With 0 bases clipped from V and 4 bases from J, the junction kept 9 bases outside the gene matches. CDR1 is SGDLS and CDR2 is YYNGEE in the germline V gene. CDR3 residues: CASSVGDSPRATEAFF. Here the CDR3 DNA reads TGTGCCAGCAGCGTAGGGGACAGCCCGAGGGCCACTGAAGCTTTCTTT.

The CDR3 DNA is TGCGCCAGCAGCTTGAACAGGGAGCAGCCCCAGCATTTT. It translates to CASSLNREQPQHF. The rearrangement joins TRBV5-1 to TRBJ1-5; TRBD1 might be the D (6 bases). This CDR3 is 13 amino acids long. Between the trimmed V and J ends, which lost 1 base and 7 bases, there was a span of 9 bases. CDR1 is SGHRS, CDR2 YFSETQ, per germline.

The V gene is TRBV5-6, the J gene TRBJ1-6, with D perhaps TRBD1 (5 bases). Trimming took 7 bases from V and 5 from J, leaving 16 bases between them. This CDR3 is 15 amino acids long. CDR1 and CDR2 from the germline V gene are SGHDT and YYEEEE. CDR3 loop: CASGARVADNSPLHF. CDR3 DNA: TGTGCCAGCGGGGCCCGGGTCGCGGATAATTCACCCCTCCACTTT.